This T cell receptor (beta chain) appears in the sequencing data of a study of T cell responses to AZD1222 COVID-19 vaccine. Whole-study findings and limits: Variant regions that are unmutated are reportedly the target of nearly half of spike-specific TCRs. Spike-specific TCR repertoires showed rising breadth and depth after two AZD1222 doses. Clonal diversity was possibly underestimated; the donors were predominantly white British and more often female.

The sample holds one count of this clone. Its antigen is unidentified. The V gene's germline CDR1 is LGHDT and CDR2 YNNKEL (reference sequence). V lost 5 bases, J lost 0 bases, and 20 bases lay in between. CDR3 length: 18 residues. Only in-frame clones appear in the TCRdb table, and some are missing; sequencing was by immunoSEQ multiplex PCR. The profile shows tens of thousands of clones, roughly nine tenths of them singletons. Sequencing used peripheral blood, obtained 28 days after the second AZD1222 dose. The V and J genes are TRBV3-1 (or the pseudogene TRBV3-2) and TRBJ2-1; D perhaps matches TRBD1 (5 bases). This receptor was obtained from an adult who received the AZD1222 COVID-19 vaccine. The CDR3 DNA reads TGTGCCAGCAGCAAACTCCCCCTGGGGCTCCTCTCCTACAATGAGCAGTTCTTC. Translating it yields CASSKLPLGLLSYNEQFF.